The following is a TCR beta chain sequence with its context. Authors' methods: Reference gene primer amplification gave estimated nucleated cell counts. Libraries were prepared by immunoSEQ multiplex PCR; TCRdb keeps only in-frame clonotypes and omits some of them. The V and J calls and clone size were taken over from that table, and D and trimming were inferred from the DNA. The sample holds 110,000 or so clones, 84% seen once. The sample belongs to a study of blood T cell repertoires in COVID-19. Study information: From the United States, Italy and Spain came samples of acute and convalescent COVID-19. T cells, B-cell-depleted T cells, or PBMCs provided the cDNA or gDNA that served as material.

The CDR3 is 14 residues long. V was clipped by 4 bases and J by 2 bases, with 12 bases between them. Germline V gene lookup returns CDR1 SGHRS and CDR2 YFSETQ. The V and J genes are TRBV5-1 and TRBJ1-2; maybe TRBD1 (6 bases). The sample taken for sequencing was peripheral blood. The clonotype was recovered from a woman aged 40 to 55 with acute or convalescent COVID-19. CDR3 nucleotide sequence: TGCGCCAGCAGCCCGGACAGCGGAAACTATGGCTACACCTTC. Amino acid sequence: CASSPDSGNYGYTF.